This TCR beta chain appears in the sequencing data of a study of blood T cells in healthy people across ages. Whole-study findings and limits: Age advanced and TCR beta diversity per million T cells fell, roughly linearly.

Primed by a sample-barcoded 5' primer and a J-beta primer mix, a second PCR proceeded for 7 to 11 cycles. TCRdb analysed the 5' RACE reads with MiXCR anew, one entry per CDR3 protein. The data show around 1,700,000 distinct CDR3 sequences, with over 25% seen just once and 7% to 9% held by the top ten. The CDR3 sequence is 14 residues long. Trimming cost V 2 bases and J 0 bases, with 10 bases left between them. Germline V lookup: CDR1 DFQATT, CDR2 SNEGSKA (reference sequence). Concerning this clonotype itself: Antigen unknown.

The TCR originated in a woman younger than 45 in good health. The sequenced sample was blood. V usage is TRBV20-1 and J usage is TRBJ1-1; D unclear. CDR3 residues: CSARRGPMNTEAFF. Here the CDR3 DNA reads TGCAGTGCTAGACGGGGTCCCATGAACACTGAAGCTTTCTTT.